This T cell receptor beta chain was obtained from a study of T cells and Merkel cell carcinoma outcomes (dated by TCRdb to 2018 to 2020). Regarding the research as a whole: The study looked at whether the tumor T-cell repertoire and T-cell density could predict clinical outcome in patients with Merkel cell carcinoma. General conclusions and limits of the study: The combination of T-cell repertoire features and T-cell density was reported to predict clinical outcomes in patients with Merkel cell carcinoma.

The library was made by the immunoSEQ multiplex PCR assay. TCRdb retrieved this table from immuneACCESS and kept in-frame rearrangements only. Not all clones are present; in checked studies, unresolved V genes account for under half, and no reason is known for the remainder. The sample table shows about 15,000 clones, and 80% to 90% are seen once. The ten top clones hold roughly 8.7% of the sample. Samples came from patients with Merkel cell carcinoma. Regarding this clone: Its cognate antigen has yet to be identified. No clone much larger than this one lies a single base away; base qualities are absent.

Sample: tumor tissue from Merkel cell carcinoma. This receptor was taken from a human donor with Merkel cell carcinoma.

The DNA sequence is as follows: TGTGCCAGCTCACCACCCGGGGGCAATTCTGAAGCTTTCTTT. Its protein reads: CASSPPGGNSEAFF. The chain uses TRBV18 and TRBJ1-1; TRBD1 might be the D gene, on 6 matching bases. CDR1 KGHSH and CDR2 LQKENI are derived from the germline V gene. Reading from cysteine to phenylalanine, the CDR3 counts 14 amino acids. Only the CDR3 part of the read is kept: 42 bases, read in frame from the first base. V is shortened by 0 bases, J by 6 bases, and the region joining them spans 11 bases.